This TCR beta chain stems from a study of OX40 agonist ivuxolimab in advanced cancers. For the study at large: Among those enrolled, mean age was around 55 years (range roughly 20 to 80) and 75% to 90% were male.

Clones were sequenced by immunoSEQ multiplex PCR, and TCRdb holds only the in-frame ones, with some missing. This sample carries some 95,000 clones, around 85% of them seen once, and the ten largest clones take under 0.55%. CDR3 size: 17 residues. V lost 0 bases, J lost 5 bases, and 9 bases stayed unmatched. Germline CDR1 reads SGHRS; CDR2 reads YFSETQ. The receptor's source is an adult with an advanced solid tumor such as melanoma, head and neck, liver or kidney cancer. The material was CD4+ or CD8+ T cells sorted from blood, obtained in a trial of the OX40 agonist ivuxolimab. This chain connects TRBV5-1 to TRBJ1-5, with 9 positions matching TRBD1. CDR3 bases: TGCGCCAGCAGCTTGGATTTGGGACAGGGTGGGGATCAGCCCCAGCATTTT. It encodes CASSLDLGQGGDQPQHF.